This TCR beta chain emerged from a study of blood T cell repertoires in COVID-19 (dated by TCRdb to 2020 to 2021). With regard to the full study: Collaborator samples came from the United States, Italy and Spain and covered acute and convalescent phases of COVID-19. The prospective study material was composed of cDNA or gDNA derived from T cells, B-cell-depleted T cells, or PBMCs. Subjects who had been exposed to COVID-19, were actively infected with it, or had recovered from it provided the deeply sampled blood TCRbeta repertoires that made up the dataset. A freely available public database, intended as a resource for researchers studying the immune response to SARS-CoV-2, is where the repertoires were released. Samples were obtained from the ongoing ImmuneRACE study (first 160 participants) and from approximately 1,200 subjects provided by 6 global collaborators. The sample metadata nearly always contained a de-identified subject ID, COVID-19 status, age in years and sex. Where available, HLA class I and class II types were taken from metadata supplied by the sample provider and were not determined by assay-based typing.

The immunoSEQ Assay, a bias-controlled multiplex PCR, was used to amplify TCRbeta CDR3 regions from genomic DNA. The authors' pipeline ran thus. Within the assay, amplification of reference gene primers was used to estimate how many nucleated cells each sample contained. Sequence reads were collapsed and filtered to measure the absolute abundance of every unique TCRbeta CDR3 rearrangement. For each sample, productive Simpson clonality was calculated as the square root of Simpson's diversity index over productive rearrangements. As stored in TCRdb, this immuneACCESS dataset retains in-frame rearrangements with V and J assigned. A fraction of the clones does not appear; measured against another copy, unresolved V genes explain less than half of the discrepancy, and the remainder lacks a known reason. That table is the source of V, J and clone size, and D and trimming were worked out from the DNA. Recorded for this sample are about 130,000 clones; around 75% of them occurred a single time. Of the sample, less than 5% falls within the top ten clones.

A note on this clone: Its antigen specificity is not known. One base away there is no much larger clone; base qualities are not given.

In Seattle, one collaborating source enrolled patients while the infection was active and tracked those patients longitudinally over the course of disease. Collaborating institutions collected whole blood in K2EDTA tubes following their own protocols. For TCRbeta analysis, collaborators shipped samples in one of three forms: frozen whole blood, isolated PBMCs, or DNA extracted from either of those sample types. Findings and caveats that apply to the study as a whole: The amount of clinical and demographic metadata varied by source and participant and was provided uncurated.

The sample comprised peripheral blood. The TCR comes from a woman aged 70-85 years with COVID-19, enrolled during active disease.

This receptor carries the CDR3 CASQGRDGYTF. DNA sequence: TGTGCCAGCCAGGGCCGGGATGGCTACACCTTC. The chain uses TRBV2 and TRBJ1-2; a weak D assignment points to TRBD1 (5 bases agree). The CDR3 runs 11 residues from the cysteine to the phenylalanine. This entry keeps only the CDR3 DNA: 33 bases, framed from base 1. Deletion took 8 bases off V and 6 bases off J, with a span of 10 bases between the germline ends. From a lookup of the germline V gene, CDR1 and CDR2 are SNHLY and FYNNEI.